This is a list of T cell receptor beta chains from one sample in a study of Graves' ophthalmopathy and Graves' hyperthyroidism. TCRdb used MiXCR to reprocess the multiplex PCR reads, holding one entry per CDR3 protein. This table holds 580,000 or so distinct CDR3 sequences, under 45% found once. The sample consisted of peripheral blood or thyroid tissue (not recorded which). These receptors came from an adult man with Graves' hyperthyroidism. The conserved cysteine and the conserved F or W are not part of the CDR3 here. Fields, in order: clone size, V gene, J gene, CDR3 protein. Expanded clones get a size class; other rows say once, few or many, or leave the size out.

>many|TRBV5-1|TRBJ2-7
ASSLVAGKDYEQY
>many|TRBV5-1|TRBJ2-7
ASSAGQGVSYEQY
>-|TRBV7-9|TRBJ1-6
ASSSHREGKKEGSLH
>-|TRBV5-4|TRBJ2-5
ASSLLARGRGTQY
>-|TRBV20-1|TRBJ1-4
SAWAGDEKLF
>many|TRBV9|TRBJ1-6
ASSRGGRSPLH
>-|TRBV29-1|-
SVCRDANNEQF
>few|TRBV2|TRBJ2-5
ASSEYANQETQY
>many|TRBV6-1|TRBJ2-7
ASSRRYYEQY
>-|TRBV29-1|TRBJ1-2
SVEGGYYGYT
>many|TRBV20-1|TRBJ2-7
SAKDSPTSYEQY
>-|TRBV7-9|TRBJ2-5
ASRGLDSETQY
>many|TRBV9|TRBJ2-2
ASSGRRANTGELF
>-|TRBV9|TRBJ2-1
ASSVVGVTYNEQF
>many|TRBV19|TRBJ2-6
ASSRVTSRGANVLT
>many|TRBV2|TRBJ2-5
ASSTLAGDRETQY
>many|TRBV4-1|TRBJ1-5
ASSQDHLTDQRQPQH
>-|TRBV7-3|TRBJ2-6
ASSPPTGVADTGANVLT
>many|TRBV20-1|TRBJ1-5
SARVGGEWANQPQH
>-|TRBV5-1|TRBJ2-2
ASSLGNAGELF
>many|TRBV11-3|TRBJ2-5
ASSLRHNQETQY
>few|TRBV3-1|TRBJ1-1
ASSLRDGHEAF
>many|TRBV19|TRBJ1-5
ASSIWRTAGNQPQH
>few|TRBV6-5|TRBJ2-7
ASSYSGRGVSYEQY
>few|TRBV20-1|TRBJ2-7
SASQGVEQY
>-|TRBV2|TRBJ1-2
ARRSGDGYT
>-|TRBV12-3/TRBV12-4|TRBJ1-1
ASSLGSGTNTEAF
>-|TRBV4-1|TRBJ2-7
ASSQVHRGSSYEQY
>-|TRBV7-8|TRBJ1-1
VSSITDMNTEAF
>-|TRBV5-5|TRBJ1-4
ASSLVGQGLNEKLF
>-|TRBV20-1|TRBJ2-7
SARDRTGLREQY
>once|TRBV15|TRBJ1-4
ATARGQGLGKLF
>-|TRBV24-1|TRBJ2-5
ATSDGLYRGETQY
>-|TRBV5-1|-
ASSLDGTTYNEQF
>-|TRBV7-9|TRBJ2-1
ASSLAPGQVYNEQF
>many|TRBV29-1|TRBJ1-1
SVHRPGDTEAF
>many|TRBV7-2|TRBJ2-7
ASSLGAQGSSYEQY
>many|TRBV29-1|TRBJ2-5
SVEEASSETQY
>many|TRBV10-3|TRBJ2-3
AISESADLTDTQY
>-|TRBV12-3/TRBV12-4|TRBJ2-4
ASSLSGQGITKNIQY
>many|TRBV12-3/TRBV12-4|TRBJ1-1
ASSLSEGFPTEAF
>many|TRBV5-5|TRBJ1-3
ASSLVGTGGSGNTIY
>once|TRBV20-1|TRBJ2-5
SARVGQGGKTQY
>-|TRBV7-9|TRBJ2-7
ASSQDALGNYEQY
>few|TRBV27|TRBJ1-3
ASSLTWTGNTIY
>many|TRBV29-1|TRBJ2-2
SVEDRREVNTGELF
>-|TRBV9|TRBJ1-1
AGSQTGYSAEAF
>-|TRBV6-1|TRBJ1-5
ASSAGTGWLRNQPQH
>-|TRBV10-1|TRBJ1-5
ASSESDRDDYSNQPQH
>many|TRBV12-3/TRBV12-4|TRBJ2-5
ASSLGQGEETQY
>many|TRBV19|TRBJ2-2
ASSNEGTGELF
>-|TRBV20-1|TRBJ1-2
SAIGTMTGGNGYT
>many|TRBV12-5|TRBJ2-7
ASGGRPGTVVGEQY
>many|TRBV20-1|TRBJ1-2
SARDPAGLGVLNT
>many|TRBV7-2|TRBJ1-5
ASSLAGEPQH
>-|TRBV9|TRBJ2-3
ASSVPGTSGGSRTDTQY
>many|TRBV29-1|TRBJ2-5
SVGTGDFGSQY
>many|TRBV5-1|TRBJ1-4
ASSVTGGDEKLF